Shown below are 30 T cell receptor beta chains from a single sample sequenced in a study of STAT3 mutations in large granular lymphocyte leukemia. Findings and caveats of the study: At least one immunodominant TCR beta clonotype appeared in every T-cell large granular lymphocyte leukemia patient.

This table comes from immunoSEQ multiplex PCR, and its TCRdb copy is limited to in-frame clones, with some not included. The table shows 12,000 or so clones, with roughly 85% occurring only once. These receptors have no identified antigens. The sample taken for sequencing was peripheral blood mononuclear cells. The receptor source for this set is a man at least 80 years old with T-cell large granular lymphocyte leukemia. Some clones in this sample may be carry-over from other donors' samples.

V usage is TRBV18 and J usage is TRBJ2-5; D is uncertain. Germline V lookup: CDR1 KGHSH, CDR2 LQKENI. V was trimmed by 6 bases and J by 5 bases, leaving 10 bases between them. The CDR3 spans 12 residues. CDR3 amino acids: CASSPSGETQYF. CDR3 sequence (DNA): TGTGCCAGCTCTCCCAGTGGGGAGACCCAGTACTTC.

The genes are TRBV7-2 and TRBJ2-1; unclear D gene. In germline, CDR1 is SGHTA, CDR2 FQGNSA. V was trimmed by 5 bases and J by 7 bases, leaving 12 bases between them. The CDR3 totals 13 residues. The CDR3 sequence: CASSAFSYNEQFF. DNA for the CDR3: TGTGCCAGCAGCGCCTTTAGTTATAATGAGCAGTTCTTC. Using reference TRBV7-2 and TRBJ2-1 for the parts outside the CDR3, the full variable domain is GAGVSQSPSNKVTEKGKDVELRCDPISGHTALYWYRQSLGQGLEFLIYFQGNSAPDKSGLPSDRFSAERTGGSVSTLTIQRTQQEDSAVYLCASSAFSYNEQFFGPGTRLTVL.

V usage is TRBV5-1 and J usage is TRBJ2-5; 7 nucleotides align to TRBD1. The CDR3 consists of 15 residues. J gave up 2 bases and V 4 bases, and 8 bases lay outside the gene matches. CDR1 and CDR2 from the germline V gene are SGHRS and YFSETQ. The CDR3 protein is CASSRVGTVQETQYF. The CDR3 coding sequence is TGCGCCAGCAGCCGGGTGGGGACAGTTCAAGAGACCCAGTACTTC. The complete variable domain, with remaining parts taken from reference TRBV5-1 and TRBJ2-5, reads KAGVTQTPRYLIKTRGQQVTLSCSPISGHRSVSWYQQTPGQGLQFLFEYFSETQRNKGNFPGRFSGRQFSNSRSEMNVSTLELGDSALYLCASSRVGTVQETQYFGPGTRLLVL.

The J gene is TRBJ1-5, the V gene TRBV4-1, with TRBD1 identical over 7 bases. Germline lookup yields CDR1 MGHRA and CDR2 YSYEKL. This CDR3 spans 15 amino acids. With 4 bases clipped from V and 9 bases from J, the junction kept 12 bases outside the gene matches. CDR3 loop: CASSPNPQGMWPQHF. CDR3 sequence (DNA): TGCGCCAGCAGCCCTAACCCACAGGGGATGTGGCCCCAGCATTTT.

This chain links TRBV29-1 with TRBJ1-2; 10 bases fit TRBD1. Germline loops: CDR1 SQVTM, CDR2 ANQGSEA. Germline trimming cut 4 bases from V and 6 bases from J; bases unmatched to any gene: 5. This CDR3 has 13 amino acids. This chain's CDR3 is CSVAGQGQNGYTF. CDR3 DNA sequence: TGCAGCGTTGCGGGACAGGGGCAAAATGGCTACACCTTC.

The CDR3 region is CAWNRQGGYGYTF. DNA for the CDR3: TGTGCCTGGAACCGACAAGGGGGCTATGGCTACACCTTC. The J gene is TRBJ1-2, the V gene TRBV30, with TRBD1 as a possible D gene (6 bases). The CDR3 length is 13 residues. Trimming took 4 bases from V and 4 from J, leaving 13 bases between them. Germline lookup yields CDR1 GTSNPN and CDR2 SVGIG (reference sequence).

The gene calls are TRBV6-6 and TRBJ1-1, with TRBD1 as a possible D gene (5 bases). In germline, CDR1 is MNHNY, CDR2 SVGAGI (reference sequence). The CDR3 runs to 14 residues. The ends were cut back, 5 bases at V and 6 bases at J, with 16 bases in the middle. CDR3 sequence reads: CASSKTWRGPEAFF. In nucleotides, the CDR3 is TGTGCCAGCAGTAAAACGTGGAGGGGCCCTGAAGCTTTCTTT.

V and J are TRBV18 and TRBJ2-5, with D possibly being TRBD2 (5 bases). From germline, CDR1 is KGHSH and CDR2 LQKENI. The CDR3 spans 14 residues. V gave up 3 bases and J gave up 7 bases, with 15 bases separating them. The CDR3 DNA sequence: TGTGCCAGCTCACCGGGTAGGATCGGAGGGACCCAGTACTTC. It yields the protein CASSPGRIGGTQYF.

This sequence joins TRBV5-1 and TRBJ2-7; TRBD1 is a possible D gene (6 bases). The V gene's germline CDR1 is SGHRS and CDR2 YFSETQ. The length of the CDR3 is 14 residues. V lost 4 bases, J lost 4 bases, and 15 bases lay in between. The CDR3 region is CASSPSRGPYEQYF. CDR3 DNA sequence: TGCGCCAGCAGCCCTAGCAGGGGTCCTTACGAGCAGTACTTC.

This clone was seen more than once but under ten times. The V call is TRBV9, the J call TRBJ1-2; the match to TRBD1 covers 9 bases. The germline gives CDR1 SGDLS, CDR2 YYNGEE. The CDR3 consists of 15 residues. The V and J ends lost 4 bases and 2 bases, in that order; junction bases with no gene match: 6. DNA of the CDR3: TGTGCCAGCAGCTTCCGGGGACAGGGAAACTATGGCTACACCTTC. Translating gives CASSFRGQGNYGYTF.

The V gene is TRBV5-1, the J gene TRBJ1-5; no clear D gene. The CDR3 loop spans 14 amino acids. The V gene's germline CDR1 is SGHRS and CDR2 YFSETQ. The V gene lost 4 bases and the J gene lost 5 bases, with 13 bases spanning the gap. CDR3 sequence reads: CASSTGQSDQPQHF. The DNA of the CDR3 is TGCGCCAGCAGCACTGGCCAATCTGATCAGCCCCAGCATTTT.

The chain links TRBV7-2 to TRBJ1-1, with D perhaps TRBD1 (6 bases). The CDR3 runs 16 residues. Trimming left V 2 bases short and J 4 bases short, with 17 bases between. Per germline, CDR1 SGHTA and CDR2 FQGNSA. This CDR3 reads CASSLHKKGGGTEAFF. In nucleotides, the CDR3 is TGTGCCAGCAGCTTACACAAGAAGGGGGGAGGCACTGAAGCTTTCTTT.

The chain carries TRBV15 and TRBJ2-6, with D possibly being TRBD2 (5 bases). The CDR3 covers 16 residues. The germline CDR1 and CDR2 sequences are LNHNV and YYDKDF (reference sequence). Trimming left V 1 base short and J 3 bases short, with 10 bases between. The CDR3 is CATSRVEGFGANVLTF. The CDR3 nucleotides read TGTGCCACCAGCAGAGTCGAGGGATTTGGGGCCAACGTCCTGACTTTC.

V is TRBV6-5 and J is TRBJ2-5; no reliable D call. V was trimmed by 3 bases and J by 5 bases, leaving 16 bases between them. The CDR3 consists of 15 residues. CDR1 and CDR2 (germline): MNHEY, SVGAGI. The CDR3 reads CASSYPAVTWETQYF. The CDR3 DNA is TGTGCCAGCAGTTATCCGGCAGTGACTTGGGAGACCCAGTACTTC.

In DNA form, the CDR3 reads TGTGCCAGCAGCATAGACAGTTACGAGCAGTACTTC. Its translation: CASSIDSYEQYF. The chain joins TRBV5-8 to TRBJ2-7; a possible D gene is TRBD1 (5 bases). CDR1 is SGHTS and CDR2 is YDEGEE in the germline V gene. The V and J ends lost 4 bases and 4 bases respectively, with 9 bases between them. The CDR3 consists of 12 residues.

This sequence joins TRBV19 and TRBJ1-1; D is unclear. The V gene's germline CDR1 is LNHDA and CDR2 SQIVND (reference sequence). Deletions cut 8 bases from V and 5 bases from J, with 18 bases between. This CDR3 comprises 14 residues. In DNA form, the CDR3 reads TGTGCCAGTCGGCCAGACATGGTGAGAACTGAAGCTTTCTTT. It is translated as CASRPDMVRTEAFF.

The chain recombines TRBV18 with TRBJ2-1; D is perhaps TRBD1 (7 bases). V was shortened by 0 bases and J by 4 bases, with 13 bases between the two germline ends. Germline CDR1 and CDR2: KGHSH and LQKENI. The CDR3 totals 16 residues. The CDR3 nucleotides are TGTGCCAGCTCACCACCGAGCCAGGGGGGTTACAATGAGCAGTTCTTC. It translates to CASSPPSQGGYNEQFF.

The V gene is TRBV18, the J gene TRBJ2-1, with TRBD1 identical over 9 bases. The CDR3 totals 15 residues. Germline assignment: CDR1 KGHSH and CDR2 LQKENI. The V segment lost 3 bases and the J segment 5 bases; nucleotides outside the gene matches: 5. The CDR3 DNA reads TGTGCCAGCTCACCCCTAGGGACAGGGCACAATGAGCAGTTCTTC. Protein product: CASSPLGTGHNEQFF.

The rearrangement links TRBV14 to TRBJ2-2, with TRBD1 as a possible D gene (8 bases). This CDR3 is built from 17 residues. Trimming cost V 3 bases and J 2 bases, with 16 bases left between them. Germline lookup yields CDR1 SGHDN and CDR2 FVKESK. CDR3 in DNA: TGTGCCAGCAGCCAGATACAGGGGGGGACCAACACCGGGGAGCTGTTTTTT. Amino acids: CASSQIQGGTNTGELFF.

The rearrangement links TRBV29-1 to TRBJ2-5; D is possibly TRBD2 (6 bases). The germline gives CDR1 SQVTM, CDR2 ANQGSEA. The CDR3 runs to 12 residues. Between the trimmed V and J ends, which lost 8 bases and 3 bases, there was a span of 13 bases. The CDR3 loop reads CSSGGAEETQYF. CDR3 nucleotides: TGCAGCTCCGGCGGGGCCGAAGAGACCCAGTACTTC.

This clone was detected once. The chain uses TRBV4-3 and TRBJ2-3, with 12 positions matching TRBD2. The CDR3 consists of 16 residues. CDR1 and CDR2 (germline): LGHNA, YSLEER. The V gene end was trimmed by 0 bases and the J gene end by 4 bases; junction bases not matched to a gene: 2. The CDR3: CASSQDASGGADTQYF. CDR3 nucleotide sequence: TGCGCCAGCAGCCAAGATGCTAGCGGGGGGGCAGATACGCAGTATTTT.

The V and J genes are TRBV5-1 and TRBJ2-1; D unresolved. The CDR3 is 14 amino acids. Trimming stripped 4 bases from V and 0 bases from J, with 8 bases between. CDR1 is SGHRS and CDR2 is YFSETQ in the germline V gene. CDR3 sequence reads: CASSPGGSYNEQFF. CDR3 coding DNA: TGCGCCAGCAGCCCCGGCGGCTCCTACAATGAGCAGTTCTTC.

The chain couples TRBV2 to TRBJ2-7; D uncertain. Germline CDR1 reads SNHLY; CDR2 reads FYNNEI. V gave up 7 bases and J gave up 0 bases, with 10 bases separating them. The CDR3 spans 13 residues. CDR3 residues: CASTVSDSYEQYF. The CDR3 bases are TGTGCCAGCACGGTGTCAGACTCCTACGAGCAGTACTTC.

This chain connects TRBV25-1 to TRBJ2-7, with 7 bases matching TRBD1. Germline V lookup: CDR1 MGHDK, CDR2 SYGVNS. The V and J ends lost 4 bases and 2 bases, in that order; junction bases with no gene match: 8. This CDR3 region has 15 residues. The CDR3 spells CASSATGTVTYEQYF. CDR3 coding DNA: TGTGCCAGCAGTGCTACCGGGACAGTCACCTACGAGCAGTACTTC.

V gene TRBV28 combines with J gene TRBJ1-2; 8 bases match TRBD1. V lost 11 bases to trimming and J lost 4 bases; unmatched junction nucleotides: 18. Germline CDR1 reads MDHEN; CDR2 reads SYDVKM. This CDR3 region has 16 residues. CDR3 bases: TGTGCCTCGAACGTACCCAGAACAGGGGGAGCCTATGGCTACACCTTC. Its protein is CASNVPRTGGAYGYTF.

This chain uses TRBV7-9 with TRBJ2-5; 9 bases map to TRBD1. V lost 5 bases, J lost 5 bases, and 9 bases stayed unmatched. There are 15 residues in the CDR3. Germline V gives CDR1 SEHNR, CDR2 FQNEAQ (reference sequence). CDR3 amino acids: CASSTRPGQGETQYF. DNA for the CDR3: TGTGCCAGCAGCACACGTCCGGGACAGGGTGAGACCCAGTACTTC.

This clone was recorded once. V is TRBV4-2 and J is TRBJ2-7; D call uncertain. The germline V gene encodes CDR1 LGHNA and CDR2 YNFKEQ. With 0 bases removed from V and 0 bases from J, the gap between germline ends came to 12 bases. CDR3 length: 16 amino acids. For the CDR3, the DNA is TGTGCCAGCAGCCAAGATGCCTCTCCGAGCTCCTACGAGCAGTACTTC. Its translation: CASSQDASPSSYEQYF.

The V call is TRBV11-2, the J call TRBJ2-7; D unclear. Germline assignment: CDR1 SGHAT and CDR2 FQNNGV. The germline V and J ends were trimmed by 4 bases and 4 bases, with 8 bases remaining between them. This CDR3 is 12 amino acids long. CDR3 in amino acids: CASSSHRYEQYF. CDR3 bases: TGTGCCAGCAGCTCCCACAGATACGAGCAGTACTTC.

The chain carries TRBV11-2 and TRBJ1-5; tentative D call: TRBD1 (5 bases). The CDR3 extends over 15 amino acids. Trimming removed 5 bases from V and 6 bases from J, with 17 bases in between. CDR1 is SGHAT, CDR2 FQNNGV, per germline. The CDR3: CASSPGGGFSQPQHF. The CDR3 nucleotides are TGTGCCAGCAGCCCCGGGGGAGGGTTTAGTCAGCCCCAGCATTTT.

The chain has TRBV4-3 and TRBJ2-5, with TRBD2 matching over 14 bases. Trimming took 1 base from V and 4 from J; bases not matched to a gene: 2. The CDR3 runs 16 residues. Germline CDR1 is LGHNA and CDR2 is YSLEER. The CDR3 DNA sequence: TGCGCCAGCAGCCAAGGCGGGACTAGCGGGGGAGAGACCCAGTACTTC. Translation: CASSQGGTSGGETQYF.